This T cell receptor beta chain is from a study of control samples from healthy donors and cancer patients. The table came from immunoSEQ multiplex PCR; TCRdb's copy has only in-frame clones and leaves some out. This table holds roughly 220,000 clones, about 93% found once. Germline CDR1 MNHEY, CDR2 SVGEGT. V was clipped by 6 bases and J by 4 bases, with 15 bases between them. The CDR3 loop spans 14 amino acids. The gene calls are TRBV6-2 or TRBV6-3 and TRBJ1-1, with a weak D call TRBD1 (6 bases). The receptor was isolated from a man aged 45-65 years in good health. Sequencing was done on a sample of blood. The CDR3 sequence: CASSSLEGVTEAFF. CDR3 coding DNA: TGTGCCAGCAGCTCCCTCGAGGGGGTCACTGAAGCTTTCTTT.